This is a list of T cell receptor beta chains from one sample in a study of blood T cell repertoires in COVID-19. Repertoires were generated with immunoSEQ multiplex PCR, while TCRdb's copy carries only in-frame clones and drops some. The data show 60,000 to 75,000 clones, over 70% seen once. Sequencing used peripheral blood. The receptors shown here come from a man aged 50-59 years with active COVID-19. CDR3s include the opening cysteine and the closing phenylalanine or tryptophan. A D gene is named only where the DNA matches it firmly. Where a row states a size, it is once, few, many or the class of an expanded clone; other rows omit it.

NA | NA | TRBJ1-4 | TRBV28 | TGTGCCAGCAGTTTATTCTACGGTACTAATGAAAAACTGTTTTTT | CASSLFYGTNEKLFF
NA | NA | TRBJ1-1 | TRBV2 | TGTGCCAGCATGGGAGGCGGGGGGCCCTCTGAAGCTTTCTTT | CASMGGGGPSEAFF
TRBD2 | NA | TRBJ2-1 | TRBV7-3 | TGTGCCAGCAGCTTAACGCAGGGACTAGCAGTTGAGCAGTTCTTC | CASSLTQGLAVEQFF
NA | once | TRBJ2-1 | TRBV11-3 | TGTGCCAGCAGCTTAGACGCGGTCTCCTACAATGAGCAGTTCTTC | CASSLDAVSYNEQFF
TRBD1 | once | TRBJ1-2 | TRBV28 | TGTGCCAGCAGTGACTTAAGTAGCAGGGGGCTGGGCTATGGCTACACCTTC | CASSDLSSRGLGYGYTF
NA | NA | TRBJ1-2 | TRBV7-8 | TGTGCCAGCAGCCCTACAGGGAGTAACTATGGCTACACCTTC | CASSPTGSNYGYTF
NA | NA | TRBJ1-3 | TRBV4-2 | TGTGCCAGCAGCCAAGATTCACCGAGGTCTGGAAACACCATATATTTT | CASSQDSPRSGNTIYF
NA | NA | TRBJ2-3 | TRBV3-1/TRBV3-2 | TGTGCCAGCAGCCAAGATTACCTACTTAGCACAGATACGCAGTATTTT | CASSQDYLLSTDTQYF
NA | NA | TRBJ2-2 | TRBV5-4 | TGTGCCAGCAGCGTAGACAGGATGAACACCGGGGAGCTGTTTTTT | CASSVDRMNTGELFF
NA | NA | TRBJ1-2 | TRBV30 | TGTGCCTTCACTAACCTCAGGGGTATCAGGGAAAAATATGGCTACACCTTC | CAFTNLRGIREKYGYTF
TRBD1 | medium-sized | TRBJ1-2 | TRBV5-6 | TGTGCCAGCAGCTTGGAACAGGGGGAGAGCTATGGCTACACCTTC | CASSLEQGESYGYTF
NA | once | TRBJ1-1 | TRBV7-9 | TGTGCCAGCAGCTTAGGGGCGGGGGAAAGCGCTGAAGCTTTCTTT | CASSLGAGESAEAFF
TRBD1 | NA | TRBJ2-7 | TRBV10-1 | TGCGCCAGCAGTGAACAGGGGACAGGGGGCCTTGTCCACGAGCAGTACTTC | CASSEQGTGGLVHEQYF
TRBD1 | once | TRBJ1-2 | TRBV27 | TGTGCCAGCACTCAGGGACAGGGAGTGGGCTATGGCTACACCTTC | CASTQGQGVGYGYTF
NA | NA | TRBJ2-7 | TRBV15 | TGTGCCACCAGCCCGACAGCCGCCTACGAGCAGTACTTC | CATSPTAAYEQYF
NA | NA | TRBJ2-7 | TRBV11-2 | TGTGCCAGCAGCTTCGATAATGGCCTCTCCTACGAGCAGTACTTC | CASSFDNGLSYEQYF
TRBD1 | NA | TRBJ1-5 | TRBV27 | TGTGCCAGCAGTTTCGGCCGGGACAGAGAATATAGCAATCAGCCCCAGCATTTT | CASSFGRDREYSNQPQHF
NA | NA | TRBJ2-5 | TRBV20-1 | TGCAGTGCTAGTCCACTAAGACTGGATCAAGAGACCCAGTACTTC | CSASPLRLDQETQYF
NA | NA | TRBJ2-1 | TRBV27 | TGTGCCAGCAGTTTTTCGGACTGGGACAATGAGCAGTTCTTC | CASSFSDWDNEQFF
TRBD1 | NA | TRBJ1-1 | TRBV25-1 | TGTGCCAGCAGTGCGGCCGGGACAGGGAACACTGAAGCTTTCTTT | CASSAAGTGNTEAFF
NA | NA | TRBJ1-2 | TRBV28 | TGTGCCAGCAGTTTAAGGTCAGGGATGGGGGGAACCTATGGCTACACCTTC | CASSLRSGMGGTYGYTF
TRBD2 | once | TRBJ2-1 | TRBV19 | TGTGCCAGTAGTGGACTAGCGGGAGATAACTACAATGAGCAGTTCTTC | CASSGLAGDNYNEQFF
NA | NA | TRBJ2-3 | TRBV5-1 | TGCGCCAGCAGCTTGGATGTAAGCACAGATACGCAGTATTTT | CASSLDVSTDTQYF
TRBD1 | NA | TRBJ2-7 | TRBV28 | TGTGCCAGCAGAGTTCCGGGACAGTCCTACGAGCAGTACTTC | CASRVPGQSYEQYF
TRBD2 | NA | TRBJ2-5 | TRBV9 | TGTGCCAGAGCGCTAGCGGGAGTCAGACAGACCCAGTACTTC | CARALAGVRQTQYF
NA | NA | TRBJ1-1 | TRBV7-6 | TGTGCCAGCAGCTTACTCTGGAGGCGGGGGACCAGGAACACTGAAGCTTTCTTT | CASSLLWRRGTRNTEAFF
NA | few | TRBJ2-3 | TRBV19 | TGTGCCAGTAGTGAAATCCGACATCAGCTTCACACAGATACGCAGTATTTT | CASSEIRHQLHTDTQYF
NA | NA | TRBJ2-7 | TRBV7-8 | TGTGCCAGCAGCCCTTCTATGTTGGGAGTCGCCTACGAGCAGTACTTC | CASSPSMLGVAYEQYF